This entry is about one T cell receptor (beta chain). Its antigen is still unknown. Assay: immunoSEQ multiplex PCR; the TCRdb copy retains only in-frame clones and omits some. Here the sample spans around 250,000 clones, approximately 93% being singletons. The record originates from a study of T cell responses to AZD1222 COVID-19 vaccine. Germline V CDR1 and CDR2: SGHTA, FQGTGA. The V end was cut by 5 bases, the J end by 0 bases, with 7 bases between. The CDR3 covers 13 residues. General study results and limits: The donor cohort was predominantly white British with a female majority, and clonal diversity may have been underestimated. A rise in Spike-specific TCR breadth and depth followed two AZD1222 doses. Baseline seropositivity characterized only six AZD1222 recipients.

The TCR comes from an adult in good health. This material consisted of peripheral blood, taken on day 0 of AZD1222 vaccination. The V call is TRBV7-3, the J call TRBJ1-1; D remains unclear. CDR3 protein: CASSPQVNTEAFF. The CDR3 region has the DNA TGTGCCAGCAGCCCTCAAGTGAACACTGAAGCTTTCTTT.